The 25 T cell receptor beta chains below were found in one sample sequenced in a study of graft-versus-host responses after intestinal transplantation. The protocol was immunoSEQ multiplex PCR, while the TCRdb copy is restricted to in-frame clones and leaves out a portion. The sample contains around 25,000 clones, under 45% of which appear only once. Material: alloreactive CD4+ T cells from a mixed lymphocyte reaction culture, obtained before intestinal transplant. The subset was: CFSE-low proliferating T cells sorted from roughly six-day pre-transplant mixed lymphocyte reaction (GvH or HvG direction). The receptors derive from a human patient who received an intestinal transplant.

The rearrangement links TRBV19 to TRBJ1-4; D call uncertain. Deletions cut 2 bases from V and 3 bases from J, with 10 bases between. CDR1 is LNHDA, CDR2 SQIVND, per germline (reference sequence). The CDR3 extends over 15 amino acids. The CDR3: CASSIRQAANEKLFF. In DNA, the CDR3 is TGTGCCAGTAGTATACGTCAAGCGGCTAATGAAAAACTGTTTTTT.

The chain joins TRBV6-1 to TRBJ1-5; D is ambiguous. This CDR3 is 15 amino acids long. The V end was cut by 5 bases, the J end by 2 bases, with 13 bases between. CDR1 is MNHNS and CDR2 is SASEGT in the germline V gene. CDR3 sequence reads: CASSHILEGNQPQHF. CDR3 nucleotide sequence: TGTGCCAGCAGTCACATCCTCGAAGGCAATCAGCCCCAGCATTTT.

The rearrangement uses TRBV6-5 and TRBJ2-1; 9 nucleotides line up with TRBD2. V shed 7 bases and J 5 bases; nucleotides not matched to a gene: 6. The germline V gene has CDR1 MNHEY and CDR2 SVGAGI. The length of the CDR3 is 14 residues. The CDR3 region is CASKRAGGNNEQFF. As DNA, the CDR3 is TGTGCCAGCAAACGAGCGGGGGGCAACAATGAGCAGTTCTTC.

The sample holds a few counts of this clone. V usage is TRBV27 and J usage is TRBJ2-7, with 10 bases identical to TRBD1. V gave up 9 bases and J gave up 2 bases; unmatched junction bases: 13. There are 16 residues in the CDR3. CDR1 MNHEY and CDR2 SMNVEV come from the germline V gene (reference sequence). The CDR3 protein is CARTPIGTGDAYEQYF. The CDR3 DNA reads TGTGCCAGAACTCCAATCGGGACAGGGGACGCCTACGAGCAGTACTTC.

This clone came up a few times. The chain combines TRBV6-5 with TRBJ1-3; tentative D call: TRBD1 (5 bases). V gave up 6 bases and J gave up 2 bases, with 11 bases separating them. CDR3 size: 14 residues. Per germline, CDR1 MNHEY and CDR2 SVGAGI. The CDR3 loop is CASSSTGTGNTIYF. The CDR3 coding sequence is TGTGCCAGCAGCTCCACAGGCACTGGAAACACCATATATTTT.

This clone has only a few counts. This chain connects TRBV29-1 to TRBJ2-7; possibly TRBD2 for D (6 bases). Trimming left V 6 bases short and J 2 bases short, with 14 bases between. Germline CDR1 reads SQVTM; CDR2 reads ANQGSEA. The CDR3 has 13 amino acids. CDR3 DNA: TGCAGCGTGGGGACGGGAGTCGCCTACGAGCAGTACTTC. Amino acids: CSVGTGVAYEQYF.

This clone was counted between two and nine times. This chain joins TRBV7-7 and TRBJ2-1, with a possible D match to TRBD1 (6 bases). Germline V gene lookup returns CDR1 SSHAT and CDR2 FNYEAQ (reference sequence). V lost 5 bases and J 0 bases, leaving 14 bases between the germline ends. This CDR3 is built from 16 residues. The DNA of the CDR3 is TGTGCCAGCAGCCCGGCCGGGACATACTCCTACAATGAGCAGTTCTTC. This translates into CASSPAGTYSYNEQFF.

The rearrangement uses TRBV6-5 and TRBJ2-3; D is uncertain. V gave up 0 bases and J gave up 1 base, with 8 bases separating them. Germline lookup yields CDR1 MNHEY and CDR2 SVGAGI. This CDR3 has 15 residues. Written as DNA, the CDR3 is TGTGCCAGCAGTTACTCGATCCGGGGCACAGATACGCAGTATTTT. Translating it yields CASSYSIRGTDTQYF.

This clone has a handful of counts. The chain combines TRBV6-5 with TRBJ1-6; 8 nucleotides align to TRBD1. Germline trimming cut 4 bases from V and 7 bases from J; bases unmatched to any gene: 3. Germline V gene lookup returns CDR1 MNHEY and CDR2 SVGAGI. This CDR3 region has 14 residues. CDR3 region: CASSSGQGNSPLHF. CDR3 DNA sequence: TGTGCCAGCAGTTCCGGACAGGGAAATTCACCCCTCCACTTT.

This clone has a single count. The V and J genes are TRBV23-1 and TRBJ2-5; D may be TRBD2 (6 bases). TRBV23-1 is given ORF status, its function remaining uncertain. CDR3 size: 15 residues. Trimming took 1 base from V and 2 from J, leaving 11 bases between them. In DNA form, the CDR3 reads TGCGCCAGCAGTCAATTCATGGCGGGGCAAGAGACCCAGTACTTC. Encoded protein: CASSQFMAGQETQYF.

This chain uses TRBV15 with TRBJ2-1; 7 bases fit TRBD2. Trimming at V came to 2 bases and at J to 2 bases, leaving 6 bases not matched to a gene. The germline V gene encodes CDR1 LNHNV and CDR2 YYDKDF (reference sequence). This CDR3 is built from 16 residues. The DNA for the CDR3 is TGTGCCACCAGCAGACGCGGCGGGAGAACCTACAATGAGCAGTTCTTC. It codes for CATSRRGGRTYNEQFF.

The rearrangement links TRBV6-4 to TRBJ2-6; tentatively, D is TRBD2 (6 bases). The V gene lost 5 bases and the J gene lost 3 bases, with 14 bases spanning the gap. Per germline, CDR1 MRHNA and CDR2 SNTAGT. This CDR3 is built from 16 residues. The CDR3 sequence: CASSRELASGANVLTF. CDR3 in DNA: TGTGCCAGCAGTCGGGAGTTAGCCAGTGGGGCCAACGTCCTGACTTTC.

The CDR3 loop reads CASSQDPSLAAIYNEQFF. The CDR3 region has the DNA TGCGCCAGCAGCCAAGATCCCTCGCTAGCGGCAATCTACAATGAGCAGTTCTTC. V is TRBV4-1 and J is TRBJ2-1; 7 bases are a match to TRBD2. From germline, CDR1 is MGHRA and CDR2 YSYEKL. The trim removed 0 bases at V and 3 bases at J, leaving 11 bases unmatched. The CDR3 contains 18 residues.

The CDR3 spells CASRILGDNEQFF. For the CDR3, the DNA is TGTGCCAGTAGGATACTAGGGGACAATGAGCAGTTCTTC. V is TRBV19 and J is TRBJ2-1, with D perhaps TRBD1 or TRBD2 (5 bases each). Germline lookup yields CDR1 LNHDA and CDR2 SQIVND (reference sequence). Deletions cut 6 bases from V and 5 bases from J, with 11 bases between. CDR3 length: 13 residues.

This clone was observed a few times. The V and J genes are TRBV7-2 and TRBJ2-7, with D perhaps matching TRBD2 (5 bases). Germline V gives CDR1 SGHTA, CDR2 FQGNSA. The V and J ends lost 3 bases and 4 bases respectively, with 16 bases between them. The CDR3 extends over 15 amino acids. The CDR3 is CASSLGSGISYEQYF. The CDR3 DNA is TGTGCCAGCAGCTTGGGCAGCGGCATATCGTACGAGCAGTACTTC.

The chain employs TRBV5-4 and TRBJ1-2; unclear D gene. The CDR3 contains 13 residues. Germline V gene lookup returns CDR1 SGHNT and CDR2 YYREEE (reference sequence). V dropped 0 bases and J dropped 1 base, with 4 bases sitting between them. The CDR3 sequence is CASSLVSNYGYTF. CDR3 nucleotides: TGTGCCAGCAGCTTGGTTAGTAACTATGGCTACACCTTC.

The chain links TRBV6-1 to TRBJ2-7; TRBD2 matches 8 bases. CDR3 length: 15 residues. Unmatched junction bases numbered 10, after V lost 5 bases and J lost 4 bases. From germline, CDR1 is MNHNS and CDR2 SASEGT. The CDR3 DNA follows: TGTGCCAGCAGTCGGTATGGGACTAGATTGTACGAGCAGTACTTC. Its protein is CASSRYGTRLYEQYF.

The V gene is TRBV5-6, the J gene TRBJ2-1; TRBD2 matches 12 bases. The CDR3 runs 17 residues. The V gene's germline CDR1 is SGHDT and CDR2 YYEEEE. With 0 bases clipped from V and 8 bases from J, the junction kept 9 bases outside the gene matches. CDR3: CASSLVRLAGGLHEQFF. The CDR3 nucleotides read TGTGCCAGCAGCTTGGTTCGGCTAGCGGGGGGGCTGCATGAGCAGTTCTTC.

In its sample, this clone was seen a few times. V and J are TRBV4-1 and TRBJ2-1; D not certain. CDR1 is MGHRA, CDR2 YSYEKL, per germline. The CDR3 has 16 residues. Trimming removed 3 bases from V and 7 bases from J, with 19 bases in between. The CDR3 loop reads CASSQTPLPGPNEQFF. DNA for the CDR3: TGCGCCAGCAGCCAGACCCCCCTCCCAGGTCCAAATGAGCAGTTCTTC.

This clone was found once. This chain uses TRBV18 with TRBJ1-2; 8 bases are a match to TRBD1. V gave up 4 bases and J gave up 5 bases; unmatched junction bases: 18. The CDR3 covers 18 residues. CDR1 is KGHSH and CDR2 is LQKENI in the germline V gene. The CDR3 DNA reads TGTGCCAGCTCACTGCTCTACCAGTCTACAGGGGGGCCGTATGGCTACACCTTC. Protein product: CASSLLYQSTGGPYGYTF.

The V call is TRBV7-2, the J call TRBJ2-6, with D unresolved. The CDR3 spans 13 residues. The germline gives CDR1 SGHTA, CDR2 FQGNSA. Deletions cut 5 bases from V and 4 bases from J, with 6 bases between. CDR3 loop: CASSPSGANVLTF. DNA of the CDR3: TGTGCCAGCAGCCCCTCCGGGGCCAACGTCCTGACTTTC. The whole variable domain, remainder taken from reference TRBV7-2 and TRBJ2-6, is GAGVSQSPSNKVTEKGKDVELRCDPISGHTALYWYRQSLGQGLEFLIYFQGNSAPDKSGLPSDRFSAERTGGSVSTLTIQRTQQEDSAVYLCASSPSGANVLTFGAGSRLTVL.

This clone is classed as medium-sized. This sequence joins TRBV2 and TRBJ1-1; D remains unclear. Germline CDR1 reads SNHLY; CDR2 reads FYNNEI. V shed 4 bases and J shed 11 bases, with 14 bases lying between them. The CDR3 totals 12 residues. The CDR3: CASSVRREVAFF. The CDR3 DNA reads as TGTGCCAGCAGTGTACGGAGGGAGGTTGCTTTCTTT.

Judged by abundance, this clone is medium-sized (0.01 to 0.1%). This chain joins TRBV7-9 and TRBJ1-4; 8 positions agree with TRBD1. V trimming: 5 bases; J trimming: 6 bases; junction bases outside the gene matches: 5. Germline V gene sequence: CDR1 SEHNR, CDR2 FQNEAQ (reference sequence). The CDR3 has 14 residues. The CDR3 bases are TGTGCCAGCAGCGAGACAGGGGTATATGAAAAACTGTTTTTT. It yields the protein CASSETGVYEKLFF.

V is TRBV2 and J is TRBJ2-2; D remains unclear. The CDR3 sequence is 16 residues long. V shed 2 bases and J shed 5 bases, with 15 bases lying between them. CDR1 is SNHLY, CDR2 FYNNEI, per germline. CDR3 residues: CASSEIRHLTTGELFF. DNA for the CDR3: TGTGCCAGCAGTGAAATCCGACATCTAACGACCGGGGAGCTGTTTTTT.

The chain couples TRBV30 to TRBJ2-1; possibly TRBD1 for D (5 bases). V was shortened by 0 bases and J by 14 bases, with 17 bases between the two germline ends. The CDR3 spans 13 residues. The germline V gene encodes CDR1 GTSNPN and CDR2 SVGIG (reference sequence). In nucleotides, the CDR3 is TGTGCCTGGAGTGTCCAGGGTTTTGGGATCAAGTTCTTC. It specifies CAWSVQGFGIKFF.